Shown below are 5 T cell receptor beta chains from a single sample sequenced in a study of T-cell memory formation after mild COVID-19. MiXCR, applied by TCRdb to the 5' RACE reads, yields one record per CDR3 protein. There are over 40,000 distinct CDR3 sequences in the sample; 12% occur only once, and approximately 24% lies in the top ten. The specimen was PBMCs or a T cell subset sorted from them (not recorded which). The receptors were sampled from a man between 18 and 35 years old who had mild COVID-19 (a few samples of this study predate the infection). Cell type and time point are not known.

This clonotype was detected a few times. The chain employs TRBV5-1 and TRBJ2-1, with 15 nucleotides matching TRBD2. Germline V gene data show CDR1 as SGHRS and CDR2 as YFSETQ. J gave up 6 bases and V 4 bases, and 8 bases lay outside the gene matches. The CDR3 has 17 residues. CDR3 DNA: TGCGCCAGCAGCCCTCGGACTAGCGGGGGGGCCCCCAATGAGCAGTTCTTC. Protein product: CASSPRTSGGAPNEQFF.

This clonotype was detected a few times. J is TRBJ2-2 and V is TRBV7-3, with D perhaps being TRBD1 or TRBD2 (5 bases each). The germline V gene has CDR1 SGHTA and CDR2 FQGTGA. The V end was cut by 7 bases, the J end by 0 bases, with 24 bases between. This CDR3 spans 19 amino acids. The CDR3 DNA sequence: TGTGCCAGCACCAAACCGGGACCACCCTCAACCCCGAACACCGGGGAGCTGTTTTTT. Encoded protein: CASTKPGPPSTPNTGELFF. Drawing the rest from reference TRBV7-3 and TRBJ2-2, the complete variable domain is GAGVSQTPSNKVTEKGKYVELRCDPISGHTALYWYRQSLGQGPEFLIYFQGTGAADDSGLPNDRFFAVRPEGSVSTLKIQRTERGDSAVYLCASTKPGPPSTPNTGELFFGEGSRLTVL.

V usage is TRBV5-1 and J usage is TRBJ1-1; unclear D gene. This CDR3 is 16 amino acids long. V shed 0 bases and J shed 1 base, with 13 bases lying between them. The germline gives CDR1 SGHRS, CDR2 YFSETQ. CDR3 sequence reads: CASSLDARQRNTEAFF. The CDR3 DNA sequence: TGCGCCAGCAGCTTGGATGCGAGGCAGAGGAACACTGAAGCTTTCTTT. Full variable domain (outside the CDR3, taken from reference TRBV5-1 and TRBJ1-1): KAGVTQTPRYLIKTRGQQVTLSCSPISGHRSVSWYQQTPGQGLQFLFEYFSETQRNKGNFPGRFSGRQFSNSRSEMNVSTLELGDSALYLCASSLDARQRNTEAFFGQGTRLTVV.

The chain uses TRBV15 and TRBJ2-2; D perhaps matches TRBD2 (5 bases). Per the germline V gene, CDR1 is LNHNV and CDR2 is YYDKDF (reference sequence). Trimming removed 3 bases from V and 2 bases from J, with 13 bases in between. The CDR3 runs to 16 residues. The CDR3 here is CATSSNSGSNTGELFF. As DNA, the CDR3 is TGTGCCACCAGCAGTAATTCGGGGTCTAACACCGGGGAGCTGTTTTTT.

This clonotype was observed a handful of times. This chain uses TRBV7-2 with TRBJ1-2; D is undetermined. The CDR3 contains 13 residues. V dropped 2 bases and J dropped 6 bases, with 10 bases sitting between them. CDR1 and CDR2 from the germline V gene are SGHTA and FQGNSA. CDR3 in DNA: TGTGCCAGCAGCTTATGGGGAGGTCATGGCTACACCTTC. This codes for CASSLWGGHGYTF.